This T cell receptor (beta chain) was identified during a study of vaccination and CD4 T cells after COVID-19. Overall study context: Convalescents were six males and four females, two of them Hispanic. Ranging from 14 to 241, the interval between dose two and post-vaccine sampling had a median of roughly 73 days.

Cultured CD4+ T cells had their DNA profiled by the Oncomine TCR Beta short-read assay. Researchers extracted genomic DNA from CD4+ T cells that had been cultured. TCRdb re-derived calls from the PCR reads in MiXCR, one entry per CDR3 protein. The data hold some 15,000 distinct CDR3 sequences, with 65% to 80% observed a single time. Treatment here: roughly nine-day PBMC culture with coronavirus spike peptide pools or control peptides (ViraFEST assay). Remarks on this clonotype: Antigen unknown.

The ends were cut back, 6 bases at V and 0 bases at J, with 12 bases in the middle. Germline V gives CDR1 DFQATT, CDR2 SNEGSKA (reference sequence). This CDR3 is built from 13 residues. The chain is built from TRBV20-1 and TRBJ2-7, with D unresolved. The sequence was obtained from a human donor who had recovered from COVID-19. Material for sequencing was CD4+ T cells from blood, cultured in vitro. This CDR3 is CSAPNSRSYEQYF. The CDR3 coding sequence is TGCAGTGCCCCAAATTCCCGCTCCTACGAGCAGTACTTC.